This TCR beta chain appears in the sequencing data of a study of shared clonotypes between healthy human individuals. Turning to this clone: Its antigen is not known.

Study findings and constraints: Depth of sequencing was expected to influence donor clonotype sharing.

The germline V gene has CDR1 GTSNPN and CDR2 SVGIG (reference sequence). The CDR3 consists of 14 residues. V dropped 5 bases and J dropped 8 bases, with 16 bases sitting between them. This was a deep-level run. Assay: immunoSEQ multiplex PCR; the TCRdb copy retains only in-frame clones and omits some. This sample has about 1 million clones, with about three quarters found just once. The sequenced sample was memory CD4+ T cells sorted from blood. Subset given: CD45RA-negative fraction. This sequence was found in a man younger than 30 in good health. This chain uses TRBV30 with TRBJ1-6; D is ambiguous. Here the CDR3 reads CAWSLASGYSPLHF. The CDR3 nucleotides read TGTGCCTGGTCGTTGGCTTCGGGATATTCACCCCTCCACTTT.